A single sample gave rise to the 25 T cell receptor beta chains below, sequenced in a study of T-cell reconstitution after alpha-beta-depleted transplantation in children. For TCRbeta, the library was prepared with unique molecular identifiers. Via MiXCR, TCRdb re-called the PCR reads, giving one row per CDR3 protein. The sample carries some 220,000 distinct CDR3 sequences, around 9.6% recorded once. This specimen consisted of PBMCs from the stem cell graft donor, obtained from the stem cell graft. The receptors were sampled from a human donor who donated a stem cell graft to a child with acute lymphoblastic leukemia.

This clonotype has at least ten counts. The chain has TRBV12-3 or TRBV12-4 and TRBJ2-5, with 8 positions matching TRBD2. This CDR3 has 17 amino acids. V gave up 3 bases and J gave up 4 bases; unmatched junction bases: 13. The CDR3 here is CASSFASLVRGGETQYF. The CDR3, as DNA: TGTGCCAGCAGTTTCGCTAGTCTCGTCCGGGGGGGAGAGACCCAGTACTTC.

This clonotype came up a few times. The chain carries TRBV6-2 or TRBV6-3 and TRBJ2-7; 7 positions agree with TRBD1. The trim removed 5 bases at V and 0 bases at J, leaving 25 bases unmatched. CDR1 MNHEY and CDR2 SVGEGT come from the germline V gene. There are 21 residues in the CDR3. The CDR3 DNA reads TGTGCCAGCAGTACCCCGAGCATAGGGACAGCCTTTCGCCTTCGCTCCTACGAGCAGTACTTC. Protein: CASSTPSIGTAFRLRSYEQYF.

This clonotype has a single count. The CDR3 bases are TGTGCCACCAGCAGAGCCCCCAGACAGAAAGCTTTCTTT. Translation: CATSRAPRQKAFF. The chain couples TRBV15 to TRBJ1-1; weak D call: TRBD1 (5 bases). The CDR3 runs to 13 residues. Per germline, CDR1 LNHNV and CDR2 YYDKDF (reference sequence). Trimming left V 1 base short and J 9 bases short, with 12 bases between.

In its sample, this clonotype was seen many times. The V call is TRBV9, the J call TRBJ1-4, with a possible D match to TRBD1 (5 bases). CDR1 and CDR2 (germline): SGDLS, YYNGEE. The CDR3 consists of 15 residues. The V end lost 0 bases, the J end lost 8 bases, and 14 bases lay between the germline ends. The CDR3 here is CASSVGVGGSEKLFF. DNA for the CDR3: TGTGCCAGCAGCGTAGGAGTCGGGGGGAGCGAAAAACTGTTTTTT.

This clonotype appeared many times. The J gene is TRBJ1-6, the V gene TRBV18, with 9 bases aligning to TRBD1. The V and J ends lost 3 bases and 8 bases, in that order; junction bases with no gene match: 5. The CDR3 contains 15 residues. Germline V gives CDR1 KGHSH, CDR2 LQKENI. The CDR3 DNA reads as TGTGCCAGCTCACCTACCCGGACAGGGGATTCACCCCTCCACTTT. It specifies CASSPTRTGDSPLHF.

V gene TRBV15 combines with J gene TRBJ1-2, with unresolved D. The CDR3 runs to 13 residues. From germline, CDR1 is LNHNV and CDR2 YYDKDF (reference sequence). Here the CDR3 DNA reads TGTGCAGCCAGCAGAGATAGTACTAATGGCTACACCTTC. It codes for CAASRDSTNGYTF.

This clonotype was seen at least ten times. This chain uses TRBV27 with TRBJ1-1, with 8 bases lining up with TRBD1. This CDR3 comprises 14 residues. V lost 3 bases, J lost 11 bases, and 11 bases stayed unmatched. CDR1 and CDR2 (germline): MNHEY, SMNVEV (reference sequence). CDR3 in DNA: TGTGCCAGCAGTTTCCGGACAGGGTGGGGATACGCTTTCTTT. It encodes CASSFRTGWGYAFF.

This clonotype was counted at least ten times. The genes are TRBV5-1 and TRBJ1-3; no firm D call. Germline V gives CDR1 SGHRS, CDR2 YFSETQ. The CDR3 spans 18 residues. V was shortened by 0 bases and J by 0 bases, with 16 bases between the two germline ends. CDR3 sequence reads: CASSLGPAADLSGNTIYF. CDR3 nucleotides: TGCGCCAGCAGCTTGGGGCCGGCGGCGGACCTCTCTGGAAACACCATATATTTT. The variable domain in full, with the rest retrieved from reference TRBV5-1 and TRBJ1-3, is KAGVTQTPRYLIKTRGQQVTLSCSPISGHRSVSWYQQTPGQGLQFLFEYFSETQRNKGNFPGRFSGRQFSNSRSEMNVSTLELGDSALYLCASSLGPAADLSGNTIYFGEGSWLTVV.

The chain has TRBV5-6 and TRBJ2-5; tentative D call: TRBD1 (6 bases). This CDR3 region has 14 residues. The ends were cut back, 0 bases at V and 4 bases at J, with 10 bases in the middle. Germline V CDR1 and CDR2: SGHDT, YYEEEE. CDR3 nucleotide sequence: TGTGCCAGCAGCTTGGGGGGGCCGGGAGAGACCCAGTACTTC. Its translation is CASSLGGPGETQYF.

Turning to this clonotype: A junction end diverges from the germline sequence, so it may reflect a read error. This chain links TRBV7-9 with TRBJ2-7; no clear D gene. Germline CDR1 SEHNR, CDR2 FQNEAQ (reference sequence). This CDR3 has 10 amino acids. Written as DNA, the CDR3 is TGCGCCGTAGGCTCCTACGAGCAGTACTTC. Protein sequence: CAVGSYEQYF.

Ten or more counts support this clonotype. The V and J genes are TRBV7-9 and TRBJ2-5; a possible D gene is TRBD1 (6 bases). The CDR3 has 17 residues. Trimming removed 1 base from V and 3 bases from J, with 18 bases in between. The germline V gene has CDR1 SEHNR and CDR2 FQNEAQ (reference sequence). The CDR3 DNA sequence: TGTGCCAGCAGCTTAGACGTACCGAAACACAGGGAAGAGACCCAGTACTTC. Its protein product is CASSLDVPKHREETQYF.

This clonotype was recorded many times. The CDR3 DNA sequence: TGTGCCAGCAGGCTCGTGGCCGGTGCAAGTGAAGCTTTCTTT. Protein: CASRLVAGASEAFF. The chain carries TRBV12-3 or TRBV12-4 and TRBJ1-1, with unresolved D. V lost 6 bases and J lost 7, with 18 bases in between. The CDR3 is 14 residues long.

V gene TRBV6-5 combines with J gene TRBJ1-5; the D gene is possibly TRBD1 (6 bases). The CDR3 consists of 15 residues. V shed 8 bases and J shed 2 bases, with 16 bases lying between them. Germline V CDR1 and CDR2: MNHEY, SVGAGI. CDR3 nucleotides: TGTGCCAGCCATACAGGGATTAGCGGCAATCAGCCCCAGCATTTT. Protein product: CASHTGISGNQPQHF.

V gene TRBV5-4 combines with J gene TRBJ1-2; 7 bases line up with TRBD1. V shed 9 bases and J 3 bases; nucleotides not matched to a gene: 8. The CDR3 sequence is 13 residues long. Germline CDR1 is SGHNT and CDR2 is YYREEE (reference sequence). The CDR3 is CAMHGTGDYGYTF. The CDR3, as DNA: TGTGCCATGCATGGCACAGGGGACTATGGCTACACCTTC.

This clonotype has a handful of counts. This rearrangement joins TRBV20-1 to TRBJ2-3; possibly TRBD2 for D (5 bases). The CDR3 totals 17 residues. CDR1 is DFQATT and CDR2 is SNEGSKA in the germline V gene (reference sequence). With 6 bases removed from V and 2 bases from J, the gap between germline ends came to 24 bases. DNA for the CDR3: TGCAGTGCCGACGGGGAACCCCAGGCCCAACACACAGATACGCAGTATTTT. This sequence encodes CSADGEPQAQHTDTQYF.

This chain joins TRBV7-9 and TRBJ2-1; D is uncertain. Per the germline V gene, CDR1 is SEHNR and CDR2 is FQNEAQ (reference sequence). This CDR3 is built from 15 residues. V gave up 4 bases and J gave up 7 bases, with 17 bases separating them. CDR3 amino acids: CASSSPLLRPNEQFF. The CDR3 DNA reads TGTGCCAGCAGCTCACCCTTACTTAGACCAAATGAGCAGTTCTTC.

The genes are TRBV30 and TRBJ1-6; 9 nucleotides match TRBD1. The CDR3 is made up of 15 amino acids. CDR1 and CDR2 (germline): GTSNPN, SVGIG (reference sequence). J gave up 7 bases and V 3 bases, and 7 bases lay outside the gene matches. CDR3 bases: TGTGCCTGGAGGGCCTTCGACAGGGGGAATTCACCCCTCCACTTT. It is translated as CAWRAFDRGNSPLHF.

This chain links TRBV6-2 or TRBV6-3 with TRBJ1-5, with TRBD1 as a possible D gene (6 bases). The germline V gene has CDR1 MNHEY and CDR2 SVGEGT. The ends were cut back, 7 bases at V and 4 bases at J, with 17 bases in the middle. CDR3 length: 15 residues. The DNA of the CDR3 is TGTGCCAGCAAAAACGGACAGTTAAGAAATCAGCCCCAGCATTTT. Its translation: CASKNGQLRNQPQHF.

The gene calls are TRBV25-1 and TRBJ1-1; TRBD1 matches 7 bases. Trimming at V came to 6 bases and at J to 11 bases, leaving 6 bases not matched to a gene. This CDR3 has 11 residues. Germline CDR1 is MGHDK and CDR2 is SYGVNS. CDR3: CASREPGGAFF. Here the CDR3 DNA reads TGTGCCAGCAGGGAACCAGGGGGTGCTTTCTTT.

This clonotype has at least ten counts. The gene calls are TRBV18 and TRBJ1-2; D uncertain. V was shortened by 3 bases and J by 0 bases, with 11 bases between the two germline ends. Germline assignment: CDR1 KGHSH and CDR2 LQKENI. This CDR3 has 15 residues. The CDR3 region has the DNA TGTGCCAGCTCACCGGCAGCGGATCCTAACTATGGCTACACCTTC. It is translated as CASSPAADPNYGYTF.

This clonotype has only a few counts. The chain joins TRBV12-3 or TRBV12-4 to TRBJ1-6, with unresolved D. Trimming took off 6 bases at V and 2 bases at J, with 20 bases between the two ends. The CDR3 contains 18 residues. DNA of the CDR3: TGTGCCAGCAGCCGGGATTCTTCCCTGTCGGCCTATAATTCACCCCTCCACTTT. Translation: CASSRDSSLSAYNSPLHF.

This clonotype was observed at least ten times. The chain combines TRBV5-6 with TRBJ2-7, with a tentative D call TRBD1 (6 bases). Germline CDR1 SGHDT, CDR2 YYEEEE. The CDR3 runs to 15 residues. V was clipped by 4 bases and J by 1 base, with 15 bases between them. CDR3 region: CASSTRGWQSYEQYF. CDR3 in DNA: TGTGCCAGCAGCACGAGGGGGTGGCAGTCCTACGAGCAGTACTTC.

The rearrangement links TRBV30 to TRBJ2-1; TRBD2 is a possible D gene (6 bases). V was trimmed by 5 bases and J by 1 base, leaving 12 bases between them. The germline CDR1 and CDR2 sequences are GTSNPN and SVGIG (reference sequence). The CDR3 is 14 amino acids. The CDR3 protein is CAWGGFGSYNEQFF. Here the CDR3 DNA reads TGTGCCTGGGGGGGGTTCGGGTCCTACAATGAGCAGTTCTTC.

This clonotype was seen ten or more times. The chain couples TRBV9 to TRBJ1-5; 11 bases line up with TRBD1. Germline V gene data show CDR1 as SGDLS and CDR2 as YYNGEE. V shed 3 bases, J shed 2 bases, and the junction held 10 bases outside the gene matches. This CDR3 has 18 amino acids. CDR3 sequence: CASSGGQGASTGNQPQHF. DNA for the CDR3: TGTGCCAGCAGCGGAGGACAGGGGGCGTCAACGGGCAATCAGCCCCAGCATTTT.

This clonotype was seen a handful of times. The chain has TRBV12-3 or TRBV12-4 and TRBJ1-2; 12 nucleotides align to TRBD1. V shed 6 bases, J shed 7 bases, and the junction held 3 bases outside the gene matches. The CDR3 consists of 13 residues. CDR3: CASSWGQGAGYTF. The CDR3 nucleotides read TGTGCCAGCAGCTGGGGACAGGGGGCTGGCTACACCTTC.